This T cell receptor beta chain originates from a study of identical twins. This clonotype was found a few times. In TCRdb, the 5' RACE reads were re-called with MiXCR into one record per CDR3 protein. The sample includes a few hundred thousand distinct CDR3 sequences, 9.5% of them seen just once. V lost 3 bases and J lost 0, with 5 bases in between. CDR3 length equals 13 residues. CDR1 is MDHEN, CDR2 SYDVKM, per germline. This sample also belongs to another study, concerning yellow fever vaccine responses in identical twins.

Source material: CD8+ T cells sorted from blood. The origin of this receptor is a woman in her late teens or twenties in good health. J is TRBJ1-1 and V is TRBV28; D call uncertain. The CDR3 nucleotides are TGTGCCAGCAGTTTTCGGATGAACACTGAAGCTTTCTTT. Translated, it gives CASSFRMNTEAFF.